A selection of T cell receptor beta chains follows, all from one sample in a study of patients and donors after allogeneic stem cell transplantation. TCRdb analysed the RT-PCR reads with MiXCR anew, one entry per CDR3 protein. The table includes around 150,000 distinct CDR3 sequences, about two fifths detected once. The sequencing sample was made of blood, either unsorted or a sorted T cell fraction (not recorded which). The receptors stem from a human donor who was either an allogeneic HSCT recipient or a stem cell or donor lymphocyte infusion donor (not recorded which). It is not recorded whose cells these are; they may come from a transplant donor. Both conserved end residues are part of each CDR3. A D gene is named only where the DNA matches it firmly. Part of the rows lack a size; the others show once, few, many or a class for expanded clones.

14,TRBD2,few,TRBJ2-3,TRBV29-1,CSGNLAGGLDTQYF,TGCAGCGGAAATCTAGCGGGGGGGCTAGATACGCAGTATTTT
17,-,few,TRBJ2-1,TRBV20-1,CSARESPVVRSYNEQFF,TGCAGTGCTAGAGAAAGCCCGGTTGTGAGGTCCTACAATGAGCAGTTCTTC
14,-,few,TRBJ1-1,TRBV6-5,CASSYSSQEGEAFF,TGTGCCAGCAGTTACTCGTCGCAGGAGGGTGAAGCTTTCTTT
15,-,-,TRBJ1-5,TRBV12-3/TRBV12-4,CASSLAGGGNQPQHF,TGTGCCAGCAGTTTAGCGGGGGGCGGAAATCAGCCCCAGCATTTT
12,-,-,TRBJ2-2,TRBV5-1,CASSINTGELFF,TGCGCCAGCAGCATTAACACCGGGGAGCTGTTTTTT
14,-,-,TRBJ2-5,TRBV5-6,CASSEGTIQETQYF,TGTGCCAGCAGCGAGGGGACGATCCAAGAGACCCAGTACTTC
15,TRBD1,-,TRBJ1-5,TRBV9,CASSFTGEANQPQHF,TGTGCCAGCAGTTTTACAGGGGAAGCGAATCAGCCCCAGCATTTT
12,-,-,TRBJ1-1,TRBV5-1,CASSSTWGEAFF,TGCGCCAGCAGCTCAACATGGGGTGAAGCTTTCTTT
15,-,few,TRBJ1-5,TRBV12-3/TRBV12-4,CASRPGTRGNQPQHF,TGTGCCAGCAGACCCGGGACAAGGGGGAATCAGCCCCAGCATTTT
15,TRBD1,-,TRBJ1-1,TRBV24-1,CATSESGGVETEAFF,TGTGCCACCAGTGAGTCAGGGGGCGTCGAGACTGAAGCTTTCTTT
15,-,few,TRBJ1-5,TRBV12-3/TRBV12-4,CASSSMGEVHQPQHF,TGTGCCAGCAGTTCGATGGGGGAGGTCCATCAGCCCCAGCATTTT
14,-,few,TRBJ1-5,TRBV27,CASSARVPYQPQHF,TGTGCCAGCAGTGCTCGGGTTCCATATCAGCCCCAGCATTTT
14,-,-,TRBJ1-2,TRBV12-3/TRBV12-4,CASSNIQVYRGYTF,TGTGCCAGCAGCAACATACAGGTTTACCGTGGCTACACCTTC
14,TRBD1,-,TRBJ1-2,TRBV10-3,CAITVGQGSGGYTF,TGTGCCATCACTGTAGGACAGGGTAGTGGTGGCTACACCTTC
14,-,-,TRBJ1-5,TRBV3-1,CASSPAVSNQPQHF,TGTGCCAGCAGTCCTGCCGTTAGCAATCAGCCCCAGCATTTT
14,TRBD1,few,TRBJ1-2,TRBV20-1,CSARDRDRVYGYTF,TGCAGTGCTAGAGACCGGGACAGGGTCTATGGCTACACCTTC
15,-,few,TRBJ1-1,TRBV27,CASGETGWVNTEAFF,TGTGCCAGCGGTGAAACAGGTTGGGTGAACACTGAAGCTTTCTTT
14,-,few,TRBJ1-1,TRBV12-3/TRBV12-4,CASRLLGSNTEAFF,TGTGCCAGCAGGCTTTTGGGGAGCAACACTGAAGCTTTCTTT
14,-,few,TRBJ1-1,TRBV4-2,CASSQDLVDTEAFF,TGTGCCAGCAGCCAAGATCTCGTGGACACTGAAGCTTTCTTT
16,TRBD1,-,TRBJ1-2,TRBV6-6,CASSYRTGTGARGYTF,TGTGCCAGCAGTTACCGCACCGGGACAGGGGCCCGGGGCTACACCTTC
14,-,-,TRBJ2-7,TRBV18,CASSPAGEVGEQYF,TGTGCCAGCTCACCGGCAGGGGAGGTGGGCGAGCAGTACTTC
17,-,-,TRBJ1-5,TRBV9,CASSPSPRPGPDQPQHF,TGTGCCAGCAGCCCTAGCCCTCGGCCAGGGCCCGATCAGCCCCAGCATTTT
15,-,-,TRBJ2-1,TRBV12-3/TRBV12-4,CASRERVSSYNEQFF,TGTGCCAGCAGGGAGCGGGTCAGCTCCTACAATGAGCAGTTCTTC
15,-,-,TRBJ1-1,TRBV20-1,CSAHQQRPLNTEAFF,TGCAGTGCTCACCAACAGCGTCCCCTGAACACTGAAGCTTTCTTT
15,-,once,TRBJ1-1,TRBV20-1,CSAYPKGGGFAEAFF,TGCAGTGCTTATCCAAAGGGGGGTGGATTCGCTGAAGCTTTCTTT
17,-,few,TRBJ1-5,TRBV12-3/TRBV12-4,CASIPKGGGDSNQPQHF,TGTGCCAGCATCCCGAAGGGGGGAGGAGATAGCAATCAGCCCCAGCATTTT
14,-,-,TRBJ1-2,TRBV28,CASSFGGRPYGYTF,TGTGCCAGCAGTTTTGGGGGGCGGCCCTATGGCTACACCTTC
14,-,-,TRBJ1-4,TRBV4-1,CASSQAPTNEKLFF,TGCGCCAGCAGCCAAGCCCCAACTAATGAAAAACTGTTTTTT
13,-,few,TRBJ1-5,TRBV7-2,CASSPQVPQPQHF,TGTGCCAGCAGCCCGCAGGTTCCCCAGCCCCAGCATTTT
15,TRBD1,-,TRBJ1-6,TRBV12-3/TRBV12-4,CASTPPGTDNSPLHF,TGTGCCAGCACCCCTCCCGGGACAGATAATTCACCCCTCCACTTT
14,-,-,TRBJ1-6,TRBV12-3/TRBV12-4,CASSLEGGGSPLHF,TGTGCCAGCAGTTTGGAGGGGGGAGGTTCACCCCTCCACTTT
15,-,few,TRBJ1-5,TRBV3-1,CASSQGRVLNQPQHF,TGTGCCAGCAGCCAAGGGAGAGTTCTGAATCAGCCCCAGCATTTT
13,-,-,TRBJ1-4,TRBV4-3,CASSQVLREKLFF,TGCGCCAGCAGCCAAGTTCTGCGGGAAAAACTGTTTTTT
16,TRBD1,few,TRBJ1-1,TRBV4-3,CASSHGQGIMNTEAFF,TGCGCCAGCAGCCATGGACAGGGGATTATGAACACTGAAGCTTTCTTT
15,TRBD2,-,TRBJ2-7,TRBV29-1,CSVGETSGGIYEQYF,TGCAGCGTTGGAGAGACTAGCGGGGGAATCTACGAGCAGTACTTC
16,-,few,TRBJ1-4,TRBV12-3/TRBV12-4,CASSSGGGITNEKLFF,TGTGCCAGCAGTTCTGGGGGGGGGATAACTAATGAAAAACTGTTTTTT
15,TRBD1,few,TRBJ2-1,TRBV6-2/TRBV6-3,CASSYLTGEMYEQFF,TGTGCCAGCAGTTACCTGACAGGGGAAATGTATGAGCAGTTCTTC
13,-,few,TRBJ2-3,TRBV13,CASSFGGTDTQYF,TGTGCCAGCAGCTTTGGGGGCACAGATACGCAGTATTTT
15,TRBD1,few,TRBJ1-1,TRBV20-1,CSAPPPDAGGTEAFF,TGCAGTGCCCCGCCCCCTGACGCAGGGGGAACTGAAGCTTTCTTT
14,-,-,TRBJ1-2,TRBV5-1,CASSPSRTGLSYTF,TGCGCCAGCAGCCCCTCGCGGACCGGGTTAAGCTACACCTTC
15,-,-,TRBJ2-7,TRBV4-1,CASSLDRDSSYEQYF,TGCGCCAGCAGCCTCGACAGGGACTCGTCCTACGAGCAGTACTTC
15,TRBD1,few,TRBJ1-1,TRBV10-3,CAISDQGQGNTEAFF,TGTGCCATCAGTGATCAAGGACAGGGGAACACTGAAGCTTTCTTT
13,-,-,TRBJ1-1,TRBV12-3/TRBV12-4,CASRSRVNTEAFF,TGTGCCAGCAGGTCCCGGGTTAACACTGAAGCTTTCTTT
18,TRBD2,-,TRBJ2-3,TRBV5-1,CASSLAGTSGVSTDTQYF,TGCGCCAGCAGCTTGGCCGGGACTAGCGGGGTTAGCACAGATACGCAGTATTTT
16,-,-,TRBJ2-2,TRBV4-2,CASSPRDFWDPGELFF,TGTGCCAGCAGCCCCCGGGATTTTTGGGACCCCGGGGAGCTGTTTTTT
15,TRBD1,-,TRBJ2-3,TRBV5-4,CASSLKDRPSNTQYF,TGTGCCAGTTCGCTTAAGGACAGGCCCTCGAATACGCAGTATTTT
17,-,-,TRBJ2-6,TRBV9,CASSSNRAISGANVLTF,TGTGCCAGCAGCTCCAACAGGGCCATATCTGGGGCCAACGTCCTGACTTTC
15,TRBD1,few,TRBJ1-1,TRBV7-9,CASSLARTGSAEAFF,TGTGCCAGCAGCTTAGCTAGGACAGGGTCGGCTGAAGCTTTCTTT
14,TRBD1,-,TRBJ1-6,TRBV7-9,CASSQGQGNSPLHF,TGTGCCAGCAGCCAGGGACAGGGTAATTCACCCCTCCACTTT
16,-,few,TRBJ1-1,TRBV7-9,CASRPTGTGLNTEAFF,TGTGCCAGCAGGCCAACAGGGACTGGCCTGAACACTGAAGCTTTCTTT